Listed below are T cell receptor beta chains from one sample, sequenced in a study of T cell responses to AZD1222 COVID-19 vaccine. Clones were sequenced by immunoSEQ multiplex PCR, and TCRdb holds only the in-frame ones, with some missing. The repertoire includes about 110,000 clones, around 82% of them detected once, and about 9% sits in the top ten. Source: peripheral blood, taken on day 0 of AZD1222 vaccination. Receptors were obtained from an adult in good health. The CDR3 runs from the conserved cysteine through the conserved F or W. D genes are given only for firm matches. The size of a clone is reported for some rows only, either as once, few or many, or as a class for expanded clones.

length	V	J	D	size	CDR3	DNA
14	TRBV28	TRBJ2-2	.	.	CASSNRVYTGELFF	TGTGCCAGCAGCAACCGGGTATACACCGGGGAGCTGTTTTTT
13	TRBV19	TRBJ2-1	.	.	CASREKGRNEQFF	TGTGCCAGTAGAGAGAAGGGCCGGAATGAGCAGTTCTTC
16	TRBV19	TRBJ1-2	.	.	CASSMAFGTAAYGYTF	TGTGCCAGTAGTATGGCCTTCGGGACGGCGGCCTATGGCTACACCTTC
12	TRBV28	TRBJ1-2	.	.	CASSPGGYGYTF	TGTGCCAGCAGTCCCGGCGGCTATGGCTACACCTTC
15	TRBV5-1	TRBJ2-3	TRBD1	.	CASSLGQGGTDTQYF	TGCGCCAGCAGCTTAGGACAGGGCGGGACAGATACGCAGTATTTT
15	TRBV6-5	TRBJ1-2	TRBD1	.	CASRPGQGLHYGYTF	TGTGCCAGCAGGCCAGGACAGGGGTTACACTATGGCTACACCTTC
11	TRBV7-9	TRBJ2-1	.	.	CASLVYNEQFF	TGTGCCAGCCTGGTGTACAATGAGCAGTTCTTC
16	TRBV7-9	TRBJ2-6	.	.	CASSLEALSGANVLTF	TGTGCCAGCAGCTTAGAGGCGCTCTCTGGGGCCAACGTCCTGACTTTC
13	TRBV11-2	TRBJ2-7	TRBD2	.	CASSLAGSGEQYF	TGTGCCAGCAGCCTAGCGGGATCGGGGGAGCAGTACTTC
15	TRBV5-1	TRBJ1-1	.	.	CASSLQGRLNTEAFF	TGCGCCAGCAGCTTGCAGGGGCGGTTGAACACTGAAGCTTTCTTT
14	TRBV5-1	TRBJ2-7	.	.	CASSFPGARYEQYF	TGCGCCAGCAGCTTCCCCGGGGCTCGCTACGAGCAGTACTTC
14	TRBV18	TRBJ1-6	.	once	CASSTWTDNSPLHF	TGTGCCAGCTCAACCTGGACAGATAATTCACCCCTCCACTTT
14	TRBV7-9	TRBJ1-3	TRBD1	.	CASSTDRTGNTIYF	TGTGCCAGCAGCACGGACAGGACTGGAAACACCATATATTTT
14	TRBV6-6	TRBJ1-2	TRBD1	.	CASSSTGALGGYTF	TGTGCCAGCAGCAGTACAGGGGCCCTAGGTGGCTACACCTTC
14	TRBV6-5	TRBJ2-7	.	.	CASRLNRPSYEQYF	TGTGCCAGCAGGCTGAACCGGCCCTCCTACGAGCAGTACTTC
15	TRBV19	TRBJ2-1	.	.	CASSMIRTVYNEQFF	TGTGCCAGTAGTATGATTCGGACAGTCTACAATGAGCAGTTCTTC
15	TRBV11-3	TRBJ2-6	.	.	CASSWSYSGANVLTF	TGTGCCAGCAGCTGGAGTTACTCTGGGGCCAACGTCCTGACTTTC
17	TRBV4-3	TRBJ2-1	.	once	CASSQDVNRFFYNEQFF	TGCGCCAGCAGCCAAGATGTTAACAGATTTTTTTACAATGAGCAGTTCTTC
14	TRBV5-1	TRBJ1-1	.	few	CASSFTDMNTEAFF	TGCGCCAGCAGCTTTACAGATATGAACACTGAAGCTTTCTTT
12	TRBV24-1	TRBJ1-5	.	.	CATSDFGQPQHF	TGTGCCACCAGTGATTTCGGGCAGCCCCAGCATTTT
15	TRBV11-1	TRBJ2-1	.	once	CASRRQSRSYNEQFF	TGTGCCAGCAGACGACAGAGCCGCTCCTACAATGAGCAGTTCTTC
15	TRBV6-5	TRBJ2-7	TRBD2	.	CASSYGPSGRYEQYF	TGTGCCAGCAGTTACGGGCCTAGCGGGAGGTACGAGCAGTACTTC
12	TRBV5-1	TRBJ2-7	.	.	CASSLGGREQYF	TGCGCCAGCAGCTTAGGGGGACGGGAGCAGTACTTC
15	TRBV7-2	TRBJ2-7	.	.	CASSSGGTSRYEQYF	TGTGCCAGCAGCTCTGGAGGGACTTCCCGCTACGAGCAGTACTTC
13	TRBV19	TRBJ1-5	TRBD1	.	CASSGQGFQPQHF	TGTGCCAGTAGCGGACAGGGCTTTCAGCCCCAGCATTTT
12	TRBV11-3	TRBJ2-1	.	.	CASGSSYNEQFF	TGTGCCAGCGGAAGCTCCTACAATGAGCAGTTCTTC
14	TRBV7-9	TRBJ2-5	TRBD1	.	CASSLQRTGVAQYF	TGTGCCAGCAGCTTACAACGGACAGGAGTGGCCCAGTACTTC
14	TRBV5-6	TRBJ2-7	TRBD1	few	CASSPGTGDYEQYF	TGTGCCAGCAGCCCGGGGACAGGAGACTACGAGCAGTACTTC